This passage covers 6 T cell receptor beta chains from one sample sequenced in a study of cytomegalovirus exposure and HLA in healthy donors. 13 Jbeta primers and 60 Vbeta primers were used for the PCR. Profiling relied on immunoSEQ multiplex PCR, and the TCRdb table lists in-frame clones only, not all of them. The sample lists more than 100,000 clones, roughly 80% seen once, with 4% in the top ten. The material sequenced was PBMCs. These receptors all come from a man aged 45-60 years in good health and CMV-seropositive.

This clone occurred a few times. Other DNA variants within this sample encode the same CDR3. V gene TRBV7-2 combines with J gene TRBJ2-7; D uncertain. V was cut by 4 bases and J by 0 bases, with 4 bases left in between. The V gene's germline CDR1 is SGHTA and CDR2 FQGNSA. CDR3 length: 12 residues. The CDR3 is CASSSSSYEQYF. In DNA form, the CDR3 reads TGTGCCAGCAGCTCGAGCTCCTACGAGCAGTACTTC. Drawing the rest from reference TRBV7-2 and TRBJ2-7, the complete variable domain is GAGVSQSPSNKVTEKGKDVELRCDPISGHTALYWYRQSLGQGLEFLIYFQGNSAPDKSGLPSDRFSAERTGGSVSTLTIQRTQQEDSAVYLCASSSSSYEQYFGPGTRLTVT.

This rearrangement joins TRBV18 to TRBJ2-2, with TRBD1 matching over 7 bases. Germline V gene lookup returns CDR1 KGHSH and CDR2 LQKENI. CDR3 length: 16 amino acids. J was trimmed by 0 bases and V by 5 bases; bases with no gene match: 6. CDR3 protein: CASSTDRTANTGELFF. The CDR3 nucleotides read TGTGCCAGCTCAACGGACAGGACAGCGAACACCGGGGAGCTGTTTTTT.

J is TRBJ2-7 and V is TRBV29-1; D gene uncertain. The germline V gene encodes CDR1 SQVTM and CDR2 ANQGSEA. The CDR3 has 11 residues. The V gene lost 3 bases and the J gene lost 1 base, with 4 bases spanning the gap. Here the CDR3 reads CSVELSYEQYF. CDR3 nucleotides: TGCAGCGTTGAGTTATCCTACGAGCAGTACTTC.

This clone was detected ten times or more. The chain has TRBV19 and TRBJ2-1, with a tentative D call TRBD2 (6 bases). The CDR3 consists of 13 residues. The V gene's germline CDR1 is LNHDA and CDR2 SQIVND (reference sequence). CDR3 residues: CGREPSSYNEQFF. The CDR3 region has the DNA TGTGGGAGGGAACCCAGCTCCTACAATGAGCAGTTCTTC.

The chain recombines TRBV10-2 with TRBJ2-3, with TRBD1 matching 7 bases. Trimming at V came to 7 bases and at J to 2 bases, leaving 9 bases not matched to a gene. The CDR3 sequence is 15 residues long. CDR1 and CDR2 from the germline V gene are WSHSY and SAAADI. CDR3: CASTYQGENTDTQYF. CDR3 coding DNA: TGCGCCAGCACCTATCAGGGGGAAAACACAGATACGCAGTATTTT.

The CDR3 is CAYGKGRAGMADTQYF. The CDR3 region has the DNA TGTGCCTACGGCAAGGGGCGCGCGGGGATGGCAGATACGCAGTATTTT. The V gene is TRBV2, the J gene TRBJ2-3; a weak D match, TRBD2 (6 bases). Germline values: CDR1 SNHLY, CDR2 FYNNEI. The CDR3 has 16 residues. Trimming took 11 bases from V and 4 from J, leaving 25 bases between them.